The clone carrying this TCR beta chain appeared a single time. Here immunoSEQ multiplex PCR was the method, and the copy in TCRdb shows in-frame clones only, minus some. The sample yields roughly 670,000 clones, more than 80% seen once. This sample was taken from a study of blood T cell repertoires in COVID-19. The CDR3 sequence is 16 residues long. The germline V gene has CDR1 SNHLY and CDR2 FYNNEI. Trimming pared 4 bases from V and 3 bases from J, leaving 16 bases between. V and J are TRBV2 and TRBJ1-3; maybe TRBD1 (5 bases). The clonotype originates from a woman younger than 35 with acute or convalescent COVID-19. Sequenced sample: peripheral blood. The CDR3 DNA reads as TGTGCCAGCAGTGCAGAAACAGGTCTTTATGGAAACACCATATATTTT. It specifies CASSAETGLYGNTIYF.